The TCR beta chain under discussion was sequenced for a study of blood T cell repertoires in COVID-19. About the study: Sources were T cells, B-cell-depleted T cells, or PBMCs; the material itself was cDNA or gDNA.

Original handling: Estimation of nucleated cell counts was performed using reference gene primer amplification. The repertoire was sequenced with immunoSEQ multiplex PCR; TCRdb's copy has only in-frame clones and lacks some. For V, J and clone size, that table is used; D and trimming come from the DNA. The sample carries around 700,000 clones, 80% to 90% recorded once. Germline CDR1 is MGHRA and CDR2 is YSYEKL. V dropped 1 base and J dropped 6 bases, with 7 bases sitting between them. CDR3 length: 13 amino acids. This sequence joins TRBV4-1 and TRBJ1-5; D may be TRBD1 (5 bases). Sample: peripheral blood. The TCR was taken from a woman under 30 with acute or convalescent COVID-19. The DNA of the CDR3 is TGCGCCAGCAGCCAAGGGGACTTTCAGCCCCAGCATTTT. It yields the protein CASSQGDFQPQHF.